The present T cell receptor beta chain was sequenced within a study of regulatory T cells in long-lasting Graves disease (dated by TCRdb to the early 2020s). The study in broad terms: Persistent Graves' disease was defined as persistently positive TSH receptor autoantibodies together with antithyroid drug treatment for over 5 years. A total of about 33 samples were covered by TCR sequencing, comprising approximately 13 persistent and approximately 20 newly diagnosed Graves' disease patients. The study took place in China and was registered as a clinical trial. Persistent Graves' disease patients were compared with newly diagnosed Graves' disease patients by peripheral blood TCR sequencing and RNA sequencing. Antithyroid drugs had been taken for approximately ten years on average by persistent Graves' disease patients in the clinical cohort.

Sample time point, as interpreted from the label and publication: persistent/refractory GD, antithyroid drugs over 5 years with positive TRAb. For both TCR sequencing and RNA sequencing, RNA was extracted from PBMCs in TRIzol. The diagnosis of Graves' disease was made according to American Thyroid Association guidelines. The patients came from an endocrinology department in Xi'an, China. From each patient, around 8.3 milliliters of peripheral blood was collected into an EDTA anticoagulant tube. Ficoll Paque Plus density gradient separation was used to isolate PBMCs, and no further T cell sorting was done. An Agilent 2100 Bioanalyzer and agarose gel were used to assess RNA quality, and a NanoDrop 2000 was used to measure RNA concentration. The germline V and J ends show losses of 0 bases and 5 bases respectively, and no gene match explains 10 bases of the junction. CDR1 and CDR2, per the germline V gene (reference sequence), are MNHEY and SMNVEV. From the cysteine up to the phenylalanine, the CDR3 has a length of 17 residues. Kept here is only the CDR3 DNA, which spans 51 bases and is read in frame from base 1.

The paper's findings and limits, for the study overall: Persistent disease showed preferential use of TRBV28, TRBJ1-2 and TRBJ2-5, whereas newly diagnosed disease favored TRBV20-1 and TRBJ2-1. Lower TCR Shannon entropy and fewer highly expanded clones were observed in persistent Graves' disease patients than in newly diagnosed patients, which suggested clonal expansion. A larger number of public clonotypes was shared among persistent patients (around 2,500) than among newly diagnosed patients (around 890). Only the TCR beta chain was sequenced and analyzed. The study examined only peripheral blood because the primary lesion, thyroid tissue, could not be accessed. The authors acknowledged the small sample size as a limitation that may reduce accuracy.

The method behind the library was multiplex PCR. Sequencer: Illumina HiSeq 4000. TCR beta libraries were built with iRepertoire HTBI primers and Arm-PCR amplification of CDR3 regions. Gel purification was performed on PCR products prior to sequencing. The paper's data handling went like this. Gene usage analysis of CDR3 amino acid clonotypes used the 55 to 80 TRBV and some 13 TRBJ segments found across samples. COPE and FqMerger were used to merge filtered high-quality paired reads into contigs. BLAST was used to align contigs to IMGT TRBV, TRBD and TRBJ reference genes, and CDR3 was defined according to IMGT. Any clonotype with a frequency above 0.1% was classified as a highly expanded clone. Shannon entropy served as the measure of repertoire diversity, while the Gini coefficient captured V-J evenness. Public clonotypes were defined as clonotypes shared by more than one individual. The public sequencing data were trimmed at Q25 with fastp and processed into clonotypes with MiXCR by TCRdb, which kept only in-frame beta chains. Every CDR3 protein is listed once, alongside the most common genes and DNA of its rows. What appears here as the V and J calls and clone size reflects TCRdb's work, not the paper's. The table for this sample lists 700,000 or so distinct CDR3 sequences; 25% to 30% of them were counted only once. Of the sample, about two fifths is held by the ten largest clones.

On this clonotype itself: Its antigen is still unknown. No much larger clone is present one base from it, and per-base qualities are unavailable.

The sample was peripheral blood mononuclear cells (PBMCs), taken when the disease was refractory, from a patient treated with antithyroid drugs. The origin of this receptor is a female donor with Graves disease. The receptor chain draws on TRBV27 and TRBJ2-1; 7 bases in the middle match TRBD2. CDR3 protein: CASSLSKLALYNNEQFF. DNA sequence: TGTGCCAGCAGTTTATCGAAACTAGCGCTATATAACAATGAGCAGTTCTTC.